This T cell receptor (beta chain) was identified during a study of shared clonotypes between healthy human individuals. This CDR3 is built from 15 residues. CDR1 is KGHSH and CDR2 is LQKENI in the germline V gene. The V end lost 2 bases, the J end lost 7 bases, and 16 bases lay between the germline ends. Assay: immunoSEQ multiplex PCR; the TCRdb copy retains only in-frame clones and omits some. Of roughly 1.4 million clones in the sample, roughly 98.5% were seen once. This TCR derives from a man aged 25 to 40 in good health. Source material: naive CD4+ T cells sorted from blood. This sample's subset: CD45RA+ positively selected. The V call is TRBV18, the J call TRBJ2-3, with D unclear. The CDR3 coding sequence is TGTGCCAGCTCACCAGGTTTAGAAGAAGCGAATACGCAGTATTTT. This codes for CASSPGLEEANTQYF.